This T cell receptor (beta chain) was profiled in a study of blood T cells in healthy people across ages (dated by TCRdb to the mid-2010s). Regarding the complete study: In model experiments, roughly one uniquely barcoded TCR beta cDNA molecule per two T cells was captured by template switching. Two additional independent replicas of 1 million unique cDNA reads from the same blood draw were analyzed for two donors (one aged 18 to 29 and one aged 80 or older). Donors of different ages were randomly distributed across sequencing lanes to avoid experimental bias. The study measured age-related changes in TCR beta repertoire diversity using deep sequencing normalized with unique cDNA molecular identifiers. Donors were grouped into four age groups: young (average roughly 15 years), middle-aged (about 40), aged (about 60) and long-lived (just over 80). What the authors observed across the whole study: Compared with the aged group, the long-lived group had more naive CD4+ T cells, fewer expanded clones and increased TCR diversity, suggesting age selection. Observed TCR beta diversity correlated strongly with the percentage of naive T cells measured by flow cytometry. Estimates of total diversity based on one million sequenced T cells were considered lower bounds and underestimates. Since profiling was done on bulk unsorted PBMCs, naive and antigen-experienced compartments could not be conclusively compared. Because donor CMV infection status was unknown, age-related changes in expanded clonotypes were potentially confounded. Observed TCR beta diversity per million T cells fell roughly linearly with age, and a significant reduction was already apparent by age roughly 40.

Systemically healthy Caucasian individuals from Russia, 35 to 50 in total and aged roughly 6 to 100 years, were included as donors. About 9.8 milliliters of peripheral blood were drawn from each donor into EDTA-treated Vacutainer tubes. Ficoll-Paque density-gradient centrifugation was used to isolate PBMCs, with at least 6.5 million per sample. Total RNA, at least 5 micrograms per sample, was extracted from PBMCs with Trizol reagent. Naive CD45RAhigh/CD27high T cell percentages were measured by flow cytometry on a PBMC aliquot from every donor. The library was generated by 5' RACE. The second PCR ran for about 7 to 11 cycles and used a J-beta primer mix along with a sample-barcoded 5' primer. A template-switch 5' adaptor carrying 12 random nucleotides introduced a unique molecular identifier onto each TCR beta cDNA molecule. At least 2.5 million CDR3-containing paired-end reads were obtained from each sample. The Mint cDNA synthesis kit, primed by a TRBC-specific oligonucleotide, was used to synthesize first-strand cDNA from all RNA. Following uracil-DNA glycosylase treatment, all cDNA underwent a first 18-cycle PCR with the universal primers M1SS and BC2_uni_R. In the source study's methods: Each sample was normalized by randomly selecting 1 million high-quality reads, each carrying a distinct molecular identifier. Reads with shared molecular identifiers were discarded instead of being binned into consensus sequences. MiTCR, with a Q25 quality threshold and the strictest error-elimination algorithm, was used for CDR3 identification, clonotype clustering and error correction. Lower-bound total TCR beta diversity was estimated with a nonparametric unseen species model using Euler transformation. In TCRdb, the public reads were trimmed at Q25 with fastp and aligned with MiXCR, with productive beta chains retained. Identical CDR3 protein sequences are pooled into one entry, listed with their most common genes and DNA. It is TCRdb's table, rather than the study itself, that gives the V and J calls and clone size. The sample table contains 1.5 million to 2 million distinct CDR3 sequences; only one count was recorded for more than 35% of them. The top ten clonotypes cover 23% of the sample.

This clonotype was found a few times. It lacks a known antigen. Per-base qualities were not stored, and no clone one base away is much larger. This TCR came from a human donor in good health. The sequenced material came from blood.

The CDR3 amino acid sequence is: CASSFRVWEQYF. The nucleotide sequence reads TGTGCCAGCAGTTTCCGGGTCTGGGAGCAGTACTTC. The V and J genes are TRBV28 and TRBJ2-4; TRBD2 might be the D gene, on 5 matching bases. Deletion took 3 bases off V and 13 bases off J, with a span of 13 bases between the germline ends. The CDR3 spans 12 residues, from the cysteine through the phenylalanine. The CDR3 DNA has 36 bases and is translated from base 1. The germline V gene gives CDR1 as MDHEN and CDR2 as SYDVKM.